Following are 25 T cell receptor beta chains from one sample sequenced in a study of tissue T cells after allogeneic stem cell transplantation. Sequencing used immunoSEQ multiplex PCR; TCRdb keeps in-frame clones, though not all of them. The profile covers about 21,000 clones, with approximately 70% appearing a single time and about 0.38% taken by the ten largest. Sequenced input: blood. These receptors all stem from a female BALB/c mouse in good health. Mice of this strain are of MHC haplotype H2-d.

For this clone: Mouse gene names and germline throughout. The observed sequence ends 1 residue before the CDR3 terminus, with the missing tail filled in from the germline J gene. V gene TRBV4 combines with J gene TRBJ2-4; D not certain. Per the germline V gene, CDR1 is LGHDT and CDR2 is YNNKQL (reference sequence). Trimming stripped 4 bases from V and 6 bases from J, with 8 bases between. This CDR3 is built from 12 residues. CDR3 bases read: TGTGCCAGCAGCTTGCGGCAGAACACCTTGTAC. Its translation: CASSLRQNTLY. The whole CDR3 protein is CASSLRQNTLYF.

A note on this clone: The listed genes are named as in mouse. The read finishes 1 residue shy of the CDR3 end, and the germline J gene is used to complete it. Distinct nucleotide sequences in the sample also encode this CDR3. The chain uses TRBV2 and TRBJ1-1, with D tentatively TRBD1 (5 bases). V lost 0 bases to trimming and J lost 4 bases, with 6 bases between them. The CDR3 runs 13 residues. Germline assignment: CDR1 LGHNA and CDR2 YSYQKL. The CDR3 sequence is CASSQEGGTEVFF. The CDR3 bases that were read are TGTGCCAGCAGCCAAGAGGGGGGCACAGAAGTCTTC.

As for this clone: Gene names and germline match the mouse. With the read ending 1 residue before the CDR3 end, the germline J gene is used to fill in that end. The chain couples TRBV20 to TRBJ1-4, with a weak D call TRBD1 (6 bases). Germline loops: CDR1 GFQATS, CDR2 STVNSAI. V gave up 5 bases and J gave up 7 bases, with 11 bases separating them. The CDR3 runs to 12 residues. The CDR3 sequence: CGALQGSERLFF. The part of the CDR3 DNA that was read is TGTGGTGCTTTACAGGGAAGCGAAAGATTATTT.

This clone was found once. The listed genes are named as in mouse. The CDR3 end falls 1 residue outside the read, so it is completed with the germline J gene. The chain links TRBV2 to TRBJ1-1, with D perhaps matching TRBD1 (6 bases). With 0 bases removed from V and 5 bases from J, the gap between germline ends came to 10 bases. From germline, CDR1 is LGHNA and CDR2 YSYQKL. CDR3 size: 14 residues. The CDR3: CASSQDGTRTEVFF. Partial CDR3 DNA: TGTGCCAGCAGCCAAGATGGGACACGGACAGAAGTCTTC.

This clone has only a few counts. Gene names are mouse gene names. The read gets to within 1 residue of the CDR3 end, and the germline J gene fills in the rest. V and J are TRBV19 and TRBJ1-2; 10 positions agree with TRBD1. After removal of 5 bases from V and 5 bases from J, the junction contained 6 bases not matched to a gene. This CDR3 spans 14 amino acids. The V gene's germline CDR1 is FNHDT and CDR2 SITEND (reference sequence). The part of the CDR3 DNA that was read is TGTGCCAGCAGCGACAGGGGGCGTAGGTCCGACTACACC. This gives the protein CASSDRGRRSDYT. The complete CDR3 sequence is CASSDRGRRSDYTF.

About this clone itself: The genes and germline here are from mouse. CDR3 region: CASSQGGREQYF. CDR3 bases read: TGTGCCAGCAGCCAAGGGGGGCGAGAACAGTAC. The V call is TRBV5, the J call TRBJ2-7, with D perhaps being TRBD1 or TRBD2 (6 bases each). From the germline J gene comes the end of the CDR3, since the read stops 1 residue before it. Trimming took off 1 base at V and 7 bases at J, with 8 bases between the two ends. CDR3 length equals 12 residues. The germline V gene encodes CDR1 LGHNA and CDR2 YNLKQL (reference sequence).

On this clone itself: All gene names here are mouse names. The read terminates 1 residue ahead of where the CDR3 ends, so the germline J gene completes it. The chain is built from TRBV5 and TRBJ2-2, with 11 bases identical to TRBD2. The CDR3 length is 16 residues. V gave up 1 base and J gave up 4 bases; unmatched junction bases: 2. CDR1 is LGHNA, CDR2 YNLKQL, per germline (reference sequence). The CDR3 DNA, read in part, is TGTGCCAGCAGCCAAGGGACTGGGGGGTTCACCGGGCAGCTCTAC. It specifies CASSQGTGGFTGQLY. The complete CDR3 reads CASSQGTGGFTGQLYF.

Comment on this clone: Germline and genes here are mouse. The DNA ends 1 residue before the CDR3 does, and the rest of the CDR3 is filled in from the germline J gene. The J gene is TRBJ2-7, the V gene TRBV13-3; 11 nucleotides agree with TRBD2. Trimming cost V 1 base and J 6 bases; bases outside gene matches: 3. Germline V gene sequence: CDR1 NNHDY, CDR2 SYVADS. The CDR3 has 14 amino acids. The CDR3 is CASSDMGLGVEQYF. Incomplete CDR3 DNA: TGTGCCAGCAGTGATATGGGACTGGGGGTTGAACAGTAC.

On this clone: The listed genes are named as in mouse. The read ends 1 residue early relative to the CDR3; the germline J gene fills the gap. This chain uses TRBV5 with TRBJ2-7; 14 positions agree with TRBD2. This CDR3 comprises 16 residues. Germline CDR1 and CDR2: LGHNA and YNLKQL (reference sequence). The J segment lost 6 bases and the V segment lost 4 bases, leaving 8 bases of the junction unmatched. CDR3 amino acids: CASSRPGTGGAPEQYF. The covered CDR3 bases are TGTGCCAGCAGCCGCCCGGGGACTGGGGGGGCGCCTGAACAGTAC.

A note on this clone: Gene names are mouse gene names. The read ends 1 residue before the CDR3 terminus; that terminus is restored from the germline J gene. The rearrangement uses TRBV20 and TRBJ1-2; perhaps TRBD1 as D (5 bases). Trimming pared 5 bases from V and 0 bases from J, leaving 7 bases between. CDR1 is GFQATS, CDR2 STVNSAI, per germline. The length of the CDR3 is 12 residues. Partial CDR3 DNA: TGTGGTGCTCGACAGTCAAACTCCGACTACACC. This translates into CGARQSNSDYT. The full CDR3 sequence reads CGARQSNSDYTF.

Comment on this clone: The germline and genes are mouse ones. Sequencing ends 1 residue short of the CDR3 end; the germline J gene provides the rest. The chain is built from TRBV13-2 and TRBJ2-2; 8 bases are a match to TRBD2. The CDR3 is 16 amino acids. Losses at the gene ends were 1 base for V and 0 bases for J; bases not matched to a gene: 2. The germline CDR1 and CDR2 sequences are NNHNN and SYGAGS (reference sequence). Partial CDR3 DNA: TGTGCCAGCGGTGATTTTGGGGGGGCAAACACCGGGCAGCTCTAC. It yields the protein CASGDFGGANTGQLY. The CDR3, in full, reads CASGDFGGANTGQLYF.

This clone has only a few counts. Germline and genes: mouse. The read falls 1 residue short of the CDR3 end, and the missing part is taken from the germline J gene. The chain combines TRBV13-2 with TRBJ1-3, with D unresolved. Germline V gene sequence: CDR1 NNHNN, CDR2 SYGAGS (reference sequence). This CDR3 is built from 14 residues. V lost 3 bases and J 0 bases, leaving 7 bases between the germline ends. CDR3 DNA (partial): TGTGCCAGCGGTGGCAGGACTTCTGGAAATACGCTCTAT. Translation: CASGGRTSGNTLY. The whole CDR3 is CASGGRTSGNTLYF.

A word on this clone: The genes are named according to mouse. The part of the CDR3 DNA that was read is TGTGCCTGGAGGGGGACAGGGTGGGAACAGTAC. Translation gives CAWRGTGWEQY. In full, the CDR3 is CAWRGTGWEQYF. The chain uses TRBV31 and TRBJ2-7, with 9 bases aligning to TRBD1. The missing CDR3 end, 1 residue past where the read stops, is filled in from the germline J gene. Per the germline V gene, CDR1 is GKSSPN and CDR2 is SITVG. The CDR3 spans 12 residues. Trimming at V came to 3 bases and at J to 7 bases, leaving 4 bases not matched to a gene. The full variable domain, in which reference TRBV31 and TRBJ2-7 provide the parts outside the CDR3, is AQTIHQWPVAEIKAVGSPLSLGCTIKGKSSPNLYWYWQATGGTLQQLFYSITVGQVESVVQLNLSASRPKDDQFILSTEKLLLSHSGFYLCAWRGTGWEQYFGPGTRLTVL.

Notes on this clone: Gene names follow the mouse nomenclature. From the germline J gene comes the end of the CDR3, since the read stops 1 residue before it. The gene calls are TRBV5 and TRBJ2-1, with TRBD1 matching over 7 bases. Germline V gene sequence: CDR1 LGHNA, CDR2 YNLKQL (reference sequence). V shed 2 bases and J 3 bases; nucleotides not matched to a gene: 1. The CDR3 extends over 14 amino acids. CDR3 DNA (partial): TGTGCCAGCAGCCAAACAGGGGCCTATGCTGAGCAGTTC. Its protein product is CASSQTGAYAEQF. The entire CDR3 protein is CASSQTGAYAEQFF.

Details on this clone: The genes and germline here are from mouse. Read sequence stops 1 residue before the CDR3 end, and the germline J gene provides the missing end. The chain uses TRBV19 and TRBJ1-1; D remains ambiguous. This CDR3 has 13 amino acids. Germline CDR1 and CDR2: FNHDT and SITEND (reference sequence). The germline V and J ends were trimmed by 5 bases and 2 bases, with 10 bases remaining between them. The sequenced part of the CDR3 DNA is TGTGCCAGCAGACGGACCTTCAACACAGAAGTCTTC. Amino acid sequence: CASRRTFNTEVF. The entire CDR3 is CASRRTFNTEVFF.

In this sample, this clone turned up a few times. Genes and germline are mouse. Read coverage stops 1 residue before the CDR3 terminus; the germline J gene supplies the remainder. The chain joins TRBV1 to TRBJ2-1; D is possibly TRBD1 (6 bases). This CDR3 spans 14 amino acids. Germline values: CDR1 NSQYPW, CDR2 LRSPGD (reference sequence). V was shortened by 4 bases and J by 4 bases, with 11 bases between the two germline ends. The CDR3 reads CTCSGRDNYAEQFF. The covered CDR3 bases are TGCACCTGCAGTGGCCGGGACAATTATGCTGAGCAGTTC.

Note on this clone: Each gene name is a mouse one. The read terminates 1 residue ahead of where the CDR3 ends, so the germline J gene completes it. The chain uses TRBV16 and TRBJ1-1; D is unresolved. The CDR3 covers 13 residues. Trimming pared 1 base from V and 2 bases from J, leaving 5 bases between. Germline CDR1 and CDR2: SGHSA and FRNQAP. CDR3 residues: CASSLGANTEVFF. The sequenced part of the CDR3 DNA is TGTGCAAGCAGCTTAGGGGCCAACACAGAAGTCTTC.

Worth noting for this clone: Any gene name here is a mouse gene name. The sequenced fragment ends 1 residue before the CDR3 boundary, so the rest is inferred from the germline J gene. The sample holds other DNA sequences that translate to the same CDR3. The V and J genes are TRBV20 and TRBJ2-2; 8 bases are a match to TRBD1. CDR1 is GFQATS, CDR2 STVNSAI, per germline. Losses at the gene ends were 2 bases for V and 4 bases for J; bases not matched to a gene: 0. This CDR3 comprises 13 residues. CDR3 bases read: TGTGGTGCTAGGACAGGGGGCACCGGGCAGCTCTAC. Translated: CGARTGGTGQLY. The complete CDR3 sequence is CGARTGGTGQLYF.

This clone was counted between two and nine times. The genes are named according to mouse. The CDR3 end lies 1 residue beyond the end of the read and is filled in from the germline J gene. This rearrangement joins TRBV13-2 to TRBJ2-7; possibly TRBD1 for D (6 bases). This CDR3 spans 12 amino acids. Trimming left V 3 bases short and J 6 bases short, with 10 bases between. Per germline, CDR1 NNHNN and CDR2 SYGAGS (reference sequence). The CDR3 loop reads CASGGTGFEQYF. The CDR3 DNA, read in part, is TGTGCCAGCGGTGGCACAGGGTTTGAACAGTAC.

About this clone itself: Gene and germline names: mouse. Read sequence stops 1 residue before the CDR3 end, and the germline J gene provides the missing end. The rearrangement joins TRBV20 to TRBJ2-4; the D gene is possibly TRBD1 (6 bases). The V end lost 3 bases, the J end lost 0 bases, and 10 bases lay between the germline ends. The CDR3 extends over 14 amino acids. CDR1 and CDR2 from the germline V gene are GFQATS and STVNSAI. Incomplete CDR3 DNA: TGTGGTGCTAGCCCTCAGGGGAGTCAAAACACCTTGTAC. Translating it yields CGASPQGSQNTLY. The CDR3 in its entirety is CGASPQGSQNTLYF.

A remark on this clone: These gene names are mouse names. The read ends 1 residue shy of where the CDR3 ends; the end is completed using the germline J gene. The rearrangement links TRBV13-2 to TRBJ2-1, with 11 bases that match TRBD2. The CDR3 loop spans 15 amino acids. Germline lookup yields CDR1 NNHNN and CDR2 SYGAGS (reference sequence). V shed 5 bases and J 7 bases; nucleotides not matched to a gene: 8. Partial CDR3 DNA: TGTGCCAGCGGAAACTGGGGGGGCGCAGTGGCTGAGCAGTTC. It is translated as CASGNWGGAVAEQF. The full CDR3 sequence reads CASGNWGGAVAEQFF.

About this clone itself: All gene names here are mouse names. The read ends 1 residue early relative to the CDR3; the germline J gene fills the gap. The chain recombines TRBV31 with TRBJ1-3; 7 nucleotides agree with TRBD1. This CDR3 region has 15 residues. Trimming cost V 0 bases and J 2 bases; bases outside gene matches: 4. Germline values: CDR1 GKSSPN, CDR2 SITVG. Partial CDR3 DNA: TGTGCCTGGAGTCTAGAAGGGGGCGCTGGAAATACGCTCTAT. Its protein is CAWSLEGGAGNTLY. The whole CDR3 is CAWSLEGGAGNTLYF.

For this clone: All gene names here are mouse names. The read ends 1 residue before the CDR3 terminus; that terminus is restored from the germline J gene. This rearrangement joins TRBV20 to TRBJ2-5; D is perhaps TRBD1 (5 bases). This CDR3 contains 14 residues. Germline CDR1 and CDR2: GFQATS and STVNSAI. Trimming pared 0 bases from V and 2 bases from J, leaving 9 bases between. The CDR3 spells CGARDWTIQDTQYF. The CDR3 DNA, read in part, is TGTGGTGCTAGGGATTGGACAATCCAAGACACCCAGTAC.

With respect to this clone: Gene and germline names: mouse. The read terminates 1 residue before the CDR3 end, so the remaining end is supplied by the germline J gene. The rearrangement uses TRBV29 and TRBJ2-7, with D tentatively TRBD1 (6 bases). CDR3 length: 14 residues. The V end lost 2 bases, the J end lost 4 bases, and 12 bases lay between the germline ends. The germline V gene has CDR1 MSHET and CDR2 SYDVDS. The CDR3 bases that were read are TGTGCTAGCAGTTTACCGGGACAAAAATATGAACAGTAC. It yields the protein CASSLPGQKYEQY. In full, the CDR3 is CASSLPGQKYEQYF. Filled out from reference TRBV29 and TRBJ2-7, the complete variable domain reads DMKVTQMPRYLIKRMGENVLLECGQDMSHETMYWYRQDPGLGLQLIYISYDVDSNSEGDIPKGYRVSRKKREHFSLILDSAKTNQTSVYFCASSLPGQKYEQYFGPGTRLTVL.

A remark on this clone: Gene names follow the mouse nomenclature. The CDR3 is cut off 1 residue early in the read; its end comes from the germline J gene. This chain uses TRBV14 with TRBJ1-5; the D gene is possibly TRBD1 (6 bases). The CDR3 length is 14 residues. The V gene's germline CDR1 is SGHDT and CDR2 FRDEAV. V was shortened by 5 bases and J by 1 base, with 10 bases between the two germline ends. CDR3 residues: CASRPGTNNQAPLF. The covered CDR3 bases are TGTGCCAGCAGGCCCGGGACAAACAACCAGGCTCCGCTT.